This T cell receptor (beta chain) stems from a study of early T cells in non-severe SARS-CoV-2 infection. TCRdb recomputed calls from the 5' RACE reads with MiXCR, one row per CDR3 protein. The sample has 80,000 to 95,000 distinct CDR3 sequences; 16% are singletons. The study, taken as a whole, reports: Missing private and CD4 specificities, VDJdb matching favored anti-spike CD8 responses.

As for this clonotype: The target antigen is unknown.

The CDR3 runs 15 residues. Per the germline V gene, CDR1 is MNHNS and CDR2 is SASEGT. The trim removed 7 bases at V and 2 bases at J, leaving 8 bases unmatched. This chain joins TRBV6-1 and TRBJ2-7; TRBD2 matches 10 bases. This TCR was sampled from an adult who was a healthcare worker with PCR-confirmed SARS-CoV-2 infection or an uninfected control (not recorded which). This sample comprised whole blood, obtained at baseline. Here the CDR3 DNA reads TGTGCCAGCACTCCTATTCTAGCGGGAGCCTACGAGCAGTACTTC. This sequence encodes CASTPILAGAYEQYF.